The 9 T cell receptor beta chains below were found in one sample sequenced in a study of identifying expanded T cells in peripheral blood. Clones were read by immunoSEQ multiplex PCR, and TCRdb kept only the in-frame ones, dropping some. The repertoire holds 70,000 or so clones, with almost 90% as singletons. Sequenced: blood. These receptors were taken from a person aged 18 to 70 in good health.

There are a few counts of this clone. The rearrangement uses TRBV19 and TRBJ1-5, with 7 bases fitting TRBD1. The CDR3 runs to 15 residues. Trimming took 3 bases from V and 3 from J; bases not matched to a gene: 5. Germline-derived CDR1 and CDR2 are LNHDA and SQIVND (reference sequence). This chain's CDR3 is CASSIDRDDNQPQHF. DNA for the CDR3: TGTGCCAGTAGTATCGACAGGGACGACAATCAGCCCCAGCATTTT.

The CDR3 DNA reads TGCGCCAGCAGCCTGACAGGGACCTACGAGCAGTACTTC. It is translated as CASSLTGTYEQYF. The chain has TRBV5-1 and TRBJ2-7; 7 bases agree with TRBD1. This CDR3 is built from 13 residues. Germline CDR1 SGHRS, CDR2 YFSETQ. V was clipped by 4 bases and J by 2 bases; unmatched bases: 3. Variable domain in full (rest from reference TRBV5-1 and TRBJ2-7): KAGVTQTPRYLIKTRGQQVTLSCSPISGHRSVSWYQQTPGQGLQFLFEYFSETQRNKGNFPGRFSGRQFSNSRSEMNVSTLELGDSALYLCASSLTGTYEQYFGPGTRLTVT.

This chain links TRBV30 with TRBJ1-6; the match to TRBD1 covers 9 bases. Germline V gene lookup returns CDR1 GTSNPN and CDR2 SVGIG (reference sequence). The ends lost 5 bases at V and 9 bases at J; junction bases unmatched: 8. This CDR3 spans 14 amino acids. CDR3 sequence (DNA): TGTGCCTGGGAGAGGGGGACAGGGAGTTCACCCCTCCACTTT. Translating gives CAWERGTGSSPLHF.

This rearrangement joins TRBV6-5 to TRBJ1-5, with D possibly being TRBD1 (5 bases). The V end was cut by 4 bases, the J end by 7 bases, with 20 bases between. Germline V gene data show CDR1 as MNHEY and CDR2 as SVGAGI. CDR3 size: 16 residues. CDR3: CASSFLAGPTIQPQHF. CDR3 sequence (DNA): TGTGCCAGCAGTTTCTTGGCGGGACCCACCATCCAGCCCCAGCATTTT.

The chain combines TRBV7-2 with TRBJ2-4, with D perhaps given as TRBD1 or TRBD2 (5 bases each). Between the trimmed V and J ends, which lost 3 bases and 7 bases, there was a span of 16 bases. Looked up from germline, CDR1 is SGHTA and CDR2 is FQGNSA. This CDR3 spans 15 amino acids. The CDR3 loop reads CASSLRVGDPNIQYF. CDR3 in DNA: TGTGCCAGCAGCTTGAGGGTAGGGGACCCTAACATTCAGTACTTC.

The rearrangement joins TRBV25-1 to TRBJ2-3; 7 nucleotides align to TRBD2. Germline loops: CDR1 MGHDK, CDR2 SYGVNS. CDR3 length equals 15 residues. The junction had 6 bases not matched to a gene; V was cut back by 6 bases and J by 0 bases. The CDR3 is CASRPPSGSTDTQYF. The CDR3 bases are TGTGCCAGCAGGCCCCCTAGCGGAAGCACAGATACGCAGTATTTT. The variable domain in full, completed from reference TRBV25-1 and TRBJ2-3, reads EADIYQTPRYLVIGTGKKITLECSQTMGHDKMYWYQQDPGMELHLIHYSYGVNSTEKGDLSSESTVSRIRTEHFPLTLESARPSHTSQYLCASRPPSGSTDTQYFGPGTRLTVL.

The chain couples TRBV5-5 to TRBJ1-2; perhaps TRBD1 as D (6 bases). CDR1 is SGHKS and CDR2 is YYEKEE in the germline V gene (reference sequence). There are 13 residues in the CDR3. Trimming stripped 2 bases from V and 2 bases from J, with 7 bases between. The CDR3 protein is CASSLGGNYGYTF. In DNA, the CDR3 is TGTGCCAGCAGCTTAGGGGGGAACTATGGCTACACCTTC.

The V call is TRBV29-1, the J call TRBJ1-4; tentatively, D is TRBD1 (6 bases). The germline V and J ends were trimmed by 7 bases and 1 base, with 19 bases remaining between them. Germline assignment: CDR1 SQVTM and CDR2 ANQGSEA. This CDR3 comprises 16 residues. The CDR3 spells CSEAGEGLVTNEKLFF. CDR3 nucleotide sequence: TGCAGCGAAGCAGGGGAGGGCTTAGTAACTAATGAAAAACTGTTTTTT. The full variable domain, its missing parts supplied by reference TRBV29-1 and TRBJ1-4, is SAVISQKPSRDICQRGTSLTIQCQVDSQVTMMFWYRQQPGQSLTLIATANQGSEATYESGFVIDKFPISRPNLTFSTLTVSNMSPEDSSIYLCSEAGEGLVTNEKLFFGSGTQLSVL.

The chain is built from TRBV19 and TRBJ2-2; D gene ambiguous. V dropped 6 bases and J dropped 7 bases, with 12 bases sitting between them. The CDR3 spans 13 residues. Germline V gene lookup returns CDR1 LNHDA and CDR2 SQIVND (reference sequence). The CDR3 protein is CASRTNLGGELFF. As DNA, the CDR3 is TGTGCCAGTAGGACGAATCTTGGCGGGGAGCTGTTTTTT.